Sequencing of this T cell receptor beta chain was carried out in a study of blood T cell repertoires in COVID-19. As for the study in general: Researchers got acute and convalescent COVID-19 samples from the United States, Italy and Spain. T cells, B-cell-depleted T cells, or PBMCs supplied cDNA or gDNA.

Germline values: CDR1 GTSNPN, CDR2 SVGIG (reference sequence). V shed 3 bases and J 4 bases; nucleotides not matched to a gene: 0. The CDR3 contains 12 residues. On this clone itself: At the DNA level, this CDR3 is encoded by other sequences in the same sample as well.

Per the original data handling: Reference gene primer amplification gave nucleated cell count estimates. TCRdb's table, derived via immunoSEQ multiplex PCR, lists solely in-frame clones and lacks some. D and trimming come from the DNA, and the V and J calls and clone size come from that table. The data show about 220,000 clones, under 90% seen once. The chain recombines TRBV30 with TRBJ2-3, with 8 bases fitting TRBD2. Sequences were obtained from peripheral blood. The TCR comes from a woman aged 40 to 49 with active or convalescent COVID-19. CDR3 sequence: CAWSGGADTQYF. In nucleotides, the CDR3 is TGTGCCTGGAGCGGGGGGGCAGATACGCAGTATTTT.